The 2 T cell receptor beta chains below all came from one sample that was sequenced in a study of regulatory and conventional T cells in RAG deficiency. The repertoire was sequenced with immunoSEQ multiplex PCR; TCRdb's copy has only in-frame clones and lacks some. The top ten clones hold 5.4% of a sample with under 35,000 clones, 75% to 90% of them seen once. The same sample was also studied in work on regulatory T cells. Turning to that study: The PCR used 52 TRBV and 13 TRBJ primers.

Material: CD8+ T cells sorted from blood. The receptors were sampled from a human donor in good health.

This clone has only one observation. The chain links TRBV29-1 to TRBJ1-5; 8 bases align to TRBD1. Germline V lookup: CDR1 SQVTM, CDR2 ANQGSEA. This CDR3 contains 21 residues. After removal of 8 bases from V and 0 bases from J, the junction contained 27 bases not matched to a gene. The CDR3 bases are TGCAGCATGAGGAGACCGGGACAGGACTATGGGGCGCTTAATAGCAATCAGCCCCAGCATTTT. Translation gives CSMRRPGQDYGALNSNQPQHF.

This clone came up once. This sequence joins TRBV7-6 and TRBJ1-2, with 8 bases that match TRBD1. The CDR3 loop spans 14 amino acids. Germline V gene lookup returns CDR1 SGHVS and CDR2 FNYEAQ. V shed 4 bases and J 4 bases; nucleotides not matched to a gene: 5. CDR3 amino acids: CASSSSGTGYGYTF. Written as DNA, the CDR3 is TGTGCCAGCAGCTCGTCCGGGACAGGCTATGGCTACACCTTC. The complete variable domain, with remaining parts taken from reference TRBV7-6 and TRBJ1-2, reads GAGVSQSPRYKVTKRGQDVALRCDPISGHVSLYWYRQALGQGPEFLTYFNYEAQQDKSGLPNDRFSAERPEGSISTLTIQRTEQRDSAMYRCASSSSGTGYGYTFGSGTRLTVV.